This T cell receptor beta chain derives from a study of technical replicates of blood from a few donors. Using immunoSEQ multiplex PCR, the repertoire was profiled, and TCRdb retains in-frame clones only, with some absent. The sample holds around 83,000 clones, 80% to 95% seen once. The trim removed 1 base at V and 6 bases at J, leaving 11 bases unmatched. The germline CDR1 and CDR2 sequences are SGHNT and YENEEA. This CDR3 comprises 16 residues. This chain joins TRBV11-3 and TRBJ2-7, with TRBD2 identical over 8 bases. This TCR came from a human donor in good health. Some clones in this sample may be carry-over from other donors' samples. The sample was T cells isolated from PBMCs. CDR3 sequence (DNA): TGTGCCAGCAGCTTAGTTCTGGCGGGAGGCGCCCGCGAGCAGTACTTC. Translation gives CASSLVLAGGAREQYF.